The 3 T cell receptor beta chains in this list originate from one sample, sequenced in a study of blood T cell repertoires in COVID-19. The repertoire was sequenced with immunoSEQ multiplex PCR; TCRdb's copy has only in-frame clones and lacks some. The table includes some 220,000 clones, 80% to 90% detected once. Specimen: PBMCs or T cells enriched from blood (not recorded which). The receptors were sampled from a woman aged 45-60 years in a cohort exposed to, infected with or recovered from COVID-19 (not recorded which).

The CDR3 DNA follows: TGTGCCAGCAGCCCACAGGGTAACTATGGCTACACCTTC. This translates into CASSPQGNYGYTF. This rearrangement joins TRBV6-5 to TRBJ1-2; possibly TRBD1 for D (6 bases). Germline V gives CDR1 MNHEY, CDR2 SVGAGI. This CDR3 region has 13 residues. Trimming took 6 bases from V and 1 from J, leaving 9 bases between them.

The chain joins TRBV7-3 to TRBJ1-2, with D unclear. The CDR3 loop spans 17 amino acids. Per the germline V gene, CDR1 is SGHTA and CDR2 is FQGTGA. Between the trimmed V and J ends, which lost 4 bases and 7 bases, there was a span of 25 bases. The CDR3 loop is CASSSTHSGRFDRGYTF. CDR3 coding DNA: TGTGCCAGCAGCTCCACCCATTCGGGGAGGTTCGATCGTGGCTACACCTTC.

The CDR3 here is CAIKPDTMNTEAFF. CDR3 nucleotides: TGTGCCATCAAACCAGACACCATGAACACTGAAGCTTTCTTT. The chain uses TRBV10-3 and TRBJ1-1; D remains ambiguous. The germline V and J ends were trimmed by 7 bases and 0 bases, with 12 bases remaining between them. Germline values: CDR1 ENHRY, CDR2 SYGVKD. This CDR3 contains 14 residues.